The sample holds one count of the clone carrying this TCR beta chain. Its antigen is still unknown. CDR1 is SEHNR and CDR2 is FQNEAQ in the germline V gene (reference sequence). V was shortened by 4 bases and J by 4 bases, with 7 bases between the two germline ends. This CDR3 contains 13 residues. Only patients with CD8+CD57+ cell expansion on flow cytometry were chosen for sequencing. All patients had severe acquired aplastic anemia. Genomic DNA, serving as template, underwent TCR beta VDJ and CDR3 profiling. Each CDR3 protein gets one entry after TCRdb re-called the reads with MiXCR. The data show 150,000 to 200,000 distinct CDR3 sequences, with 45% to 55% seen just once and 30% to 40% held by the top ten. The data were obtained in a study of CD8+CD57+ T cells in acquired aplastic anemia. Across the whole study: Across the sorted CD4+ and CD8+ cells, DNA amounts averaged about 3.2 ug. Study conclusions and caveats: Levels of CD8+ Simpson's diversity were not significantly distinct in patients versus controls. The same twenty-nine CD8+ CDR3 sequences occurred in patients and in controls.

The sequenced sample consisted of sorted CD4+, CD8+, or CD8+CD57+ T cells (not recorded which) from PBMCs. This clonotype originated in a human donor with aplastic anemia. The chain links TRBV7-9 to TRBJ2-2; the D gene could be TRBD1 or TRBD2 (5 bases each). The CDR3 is CASSSGTTGELFF. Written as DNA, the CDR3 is TGTGCCAGCAGCTCAGGGACCACCGGGGAGCTGTTTTTT. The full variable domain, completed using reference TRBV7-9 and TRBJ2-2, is DTGVSQNPRHKITKRGQNVTFRCDPISEHNRLYWYRQTLGQGPEFLTYFQNEAQLEKSRLLSDRFSAERPKGSFSTLEIQRTEQGDSAMYLCASSSGTTGELFFGEGSRLTVL.